These 30 T cell receptor beta chains originate from one sample sequenced in a study of identical twins. TCRdb itself ran the 5' RACE reads through MiXCR, one entry per CDR3 protein. The sample has 400,000 to 650,000 distinct CDR3 sequences, around 20% seen once. This same sample was also taken into another study, of T cells expressing NK-cell markers.

Sequencing was performed on CD4+ T cells sorted from blood. The receptors originated from a woman aged 18-29 years in good health.

The V call is TRBV15, the J call TRBJ1-2; D ambiguous. Germline loops: CDR1 LNHNV, CDR2 YYDKDF (reference sequence). The CDR3 contains 13 residues. V lost 0 bases to trimming and J lost 5 bases, with 7 bases between them. CDR3 region: CATSRETGYGYTF. The CDR3 nucleotides read TGTGCCACCAGCAGAGAAACGGGGTATGGCTACACCTTC. Combining the CDR3 with reference TRBV15 and TRBJ1-2 gives the whole variable domain DAMVIQNPRYQVTQFGKPVTLSCSQTLNHNVMYWYQQKSSQAPKLLFHYYDKDFNNEADTPDNFQSRRPNTSFCFLDIRSPGLGDTAMYLCATSRETGYGYTFGSGTRLTVV.

This clonotype was seen more than once but under ten times. The chain is built from TRBV27 and TRBJ1-1; perhaps TRBD1 as D (6 bases). CDR1 and CDR2 from the germline V gene are MNHEY and SMNVEV (reference sequence). CDR3 length: 15 amino acids. The V and J ends lost 5 bases and 6 bases respectively, with 19 bases between them. The CDR3 sequence is CASSAGASRDPEAFF. CDR3 DNA sequence: TGTGCCAGCAGTGCAGGGGCGAGCCGAGACCCTGAAGCTTTCTTT.

The genes are TRBV5-1 and TRBJ2-2, with D perhaps TRBD1 (5 bases). In germline, CDR1 is SGHRS, CDR2 YFSETQ. The germline V and J ends were trimmed by 4 bases and 5 bases, with 9 bases remaining between them. This CDR3 comprises 13 residues. This chain's CDR3 is CASSPTATGELFF. The CDR3 DNA sequence: TGCGCCAGCAGCCCGACAGCAACCGGGGAGCTGTTTTTT.

A single count supports this clonotype. The CDR3 DNA reads TGTGCCAGCAGTTTGATGACCTTTGAAGCTTTCTTT. This sequence encodes CASSLMTFEAFF. The chain joins TRBV12-3 or TRBV12-4 to TRBJ1-1; D unresolved. V gave up 3 bases and J gave up 7 bases, with 9 bases separating them. The CDR3 spans 12 residues.

The rearrangement links TRBV12-3 or TRBV12-4 to TRBJ1-1, with a possible D match to TRBD1 (6 bases). Trimming took off 5 bases at V and 11 bases at J, with 12 bases between the two ends. The CDR3 extends over 11 amino acids. CDR3 bases: TGTGCCAGCAGTCTGCAGGACAGCGCTTTCTTT. This gives the protein CASSLQDSAFF.

V gene TRBV10-3 combines with J gene TRBJ2-1; 13 bases line up with TRBD2. The CDR3 contains 15 residues. Germline lookup yields CDR1 ENHRY and CDR2 SYGVKD. With V trimmed by 10 bases and J by 9 bases, 12 bases remained unmatched. CDR3 sequence reads: CATGQLAGGNSEQFF. In DNA, the CDR3 is TGTGCCACCGGCCAACTAGCGGGAGGGAACAGTGAGCAGTTCTTC.

The J gene is TRBJ1-2, the V gene TRBV5-1; TRBD1 might be the D (5 bases). Germline V lookup: CDR1 SGHRS, CDR2 YFSETQ. The CDR3 totals 14 residues. Trimming took 0 bases from V and 2 from J, leaving 8 bases between them. Here the CDR3 DNA reads TGCGCCAGCAGCTTGGGGGACCACAACTATGGCTACACCTTC. Protein: CASSLGDHNYGYTF.

V is TRBV20-1 and J is TRBJ2-5, with 9 bases that match TRBD1. The ends lost 5 bases at V and 5 bases at J; junction bases unmatched: 9. This CDR3 is built from 14 residues. Germline V gene sequence: CDR1 DFQATT, CDR2 SNEGSKA (reference sequence). CDR3 nucleotide sequence: TGCAGTGCTTCGGACAGGGGTAGGAGCGAGACCCAGTACTTC. It codes for CSASDRGRSETQYF.

The rearrangement joins TRBV20-1 to TRBJ2-4; possibly TRBD1 for D (5 bases). V was clipped by 6 bases and J by 1 base, with 16 bases between them. The CDR3 totals 15 residues. Germline V gene lookup returns CDR1 DFQATT and CDR2 SNEGSKA (reference sequence). CDR3: CSALAGASAKNIQYF. CDR3 nucleotide sequence: TGCAGTGCATTAGCTGGGGCCTCCGCCAAAAACATTCAGTACTTC.

This chain uses TRBV7-9 with TRBJ2-2; unclear D gene. This CDR3 has 16 amino acids. The germline gives CDR1 SEHNR, CDR2 FQNEAQ (reference sequence). With 2 bases removed from V and 2 bases from J, the gap between germline ends came to 12 bases. CDR3 sequence: CASSLSRTLNTGELFF. As DNA, the CDR3 is TGTGCCAGCAGCTTATCCCGGACCCTTAACACCGGGGAGCTGTTTTTT.

The rearrangement links TRBV19 to TRBJ1-6; the D gene is possibly TRBD1 (6 bases). CDR3 size: 14 residues. Per germline, CDR1 LNHDA and CDR2 SQIVND (reference sequence). Trimming took off 1 base at V and 7 bases at J, with 8 bases between the two ends. The CDR3 is CASSIAGVNSPLHF. In DNA, the CDR3 is TGTGCCAGTAGTATAGCAGGGGTCAATTCACCCCTCCACTTT. Full variable domain (missing parts from reference TRBV19 and TRBJ1-6): DGGITQSPKYLFRKEGQNVTLSCEQNLNHDAMYWYRQDPGQGLRLIYYSQIVNDFQKGDIAEGYSVSREKKESFPLTVTSAQKNPTAFYLCASSIAGVNSPLHFGNGTRLTVT.

This clonotype was detected a few times. The rearrangement links TRBV20-1 to TRBJ2-5, with D possibly TRBD2 on 6 matching bases. The germline V and J ends were trimmed by 7 bases and 2 bases, with 14 bases remaining between them. The germline V gene has CDR1 DFQATT and CDR2 SNEGSKA (reference sequence). The CDR3 is made up of 13 amino acids. CDR3 sequence reads: CSGLTGTQETQYF. In DNA, the CDR3 is TGCAGTGGCCTAACCGGGACTCAAGAGACCCAGTACTTC.

There are a few counts of this clonotype. The rearrangement uses TRBV24-1 and TRBJ2-1; tentative D call: TRBD2 (6 bases). V shed 1 base and J shed 7 bases, with 13 bases lying between them. This CDR3 comprises 15 residues. Germline loops: CDR1 KGHDR, CDR2 SFDVKD. CDR3 loop: CATSDLNGGKNEQFF. The CDR3 DNA reads as TGTGCCACCAGTGATTTAAATGGCGGGAAGAATGAGCAGTTCTTC.

The genes are TRBV29-1 and TRBJ1-1; no definite D call. V lost 5 bases, J lost 6 bases, and 22 bases lay in between. Germline CDR1 reads SQVTM; CDR2 reads ANQGSEA. The length of the CDR3 is 15 residues. CDR3 sequence (DNA): TGCAGCGTTACGGGGTCAGCCCAAACATTGGCTGAAGCTTTCTTT. This translates into CSVTGSAQTLAEAFF.

This clonotype appeared many times. This chain connects TRBV5-1 to TRBJ2-2, with no clear D. This CDR3 has 13 amino acids. The V gene lost 1 base and the J gene lost 5 bases, with 6 bases spanning the gap. Germline values: CDR1 SGHRS, CDR2 YFSETQ. The CDR3 bases are TGCGCCAGCAGCTTGAGCGTAACCGGGGAGCTGTTTTTT. It codes for CASSLSVTGELFF. The full variable domain, completed using reference TRBV5-1 and TRBJ2-2, is KAGVTQTPRYLIKTRGQQVTLSCSPISGHRSVSWYQQTPGQGLQFLFEYFSETQRNKGNFPGRFSGRQFSNSRSEMNVSTLELGDSALYLCASSLSVTGELFFGEGSRLTVL.

This clonotype was counted only a few times. The chain links TRBV7-8 to TRBJ2-1; D gene uncertain. CDR3 length equals 14 residues. The V and J ends lost 2 bases and 0 bases respectively, with 5 bases between them. Looked up from germline, CDR1 is SGHVS and CDR2 is FQNEAQ. The chain's CDR3 is CASSLSYSYNEQFF. CDR3 coding DNA: TGTGCCAGCAGCTTATCGTACTCCTACAATGAGCAGTTCTTC.

The table lists this clonotype with many counts. The V gene is TRBV12-3 or TRBV12-4, the J gene TRBJ2-1; no clear D. Trimming shortened V by 7 bases and J by 13 bases, and 14 bases separated the two germline ends. The CDR3 totals 11 residues. The CDR3 bases are TGTGCCAGCACCTCAGAGTTTCTCCAGTTCTTC. It translates to CASTSEFLQFF.

V and J are TRBV20-1 and TRBJ2-7; 8 bases are shared with TRBD1. Germline V gene sequence: CDR1 DFQATT, CDR2 SNEGSKA (reference sequence). The CDR3 has 15 amino acids. V lost 5 bases, J lost 5 bases, and 14 bases stayed unmatched. DNA of the CDR3: TGCAGTGCTTCCGGTCCGCAGGGGGCGAGCCACGAGCAGTACTTC. As protein: CSASGPQGASHEQYF.

The V call is TRBV10-3, the J call TRBJ1-6; the D gene is possibly TRBD1 (5 bases). Per the germline V gene, CDR1 is ENHRY and CDR2 is SYGVKD. The CDR3 runs 15 residues. V lost 0 bases and J 8 bases, leaving 11 bases between the germline ends. CDR3: CAISESQGGHSPLHF. The CDR3 DNA sequence: TGTGCCATCAGTGAGTCCCAGGGTGGACATTCACCCCTCCACTTT.

V usage is TRBV3-1 and J usage is TRBJ2-5; TRBD2 matches 7 bases. Germline V gives CDR1 LGHDT, CDR2 YNNKEL (reference sequence). The junction had 9 bases not matched to a gene; V was cut back by 4 bases and J by 4 bases. The CDR3 is made up of 15 amino acids. CDR3 coding DNA: TGTGCCAGCAGCCGGAGCGGGACCAGCCCAGAGACCCAGTACTTC. This codes for CASSRSGTSPETQYF.

This rearrangement joins TRBV20-1 to TRBJ2-5, with 13 nucleotides matching TRBD2. The V segment lost 4 bases and the J segment 5 bases; nucleotides outside the gene matches: 7. Germline V lookup: CDR1 DFQATT, CDR2 SNEGSKA (reference sequence). This CDR3 has 15 amino acids. The CDR3 bases are TGCAGTGCTACTACGGGACTAGCGGGGTTGGAGACCCAGTACTTC. Its protein product is CSATTGLAGLETQYF.

This clonotype came up a few times. This chain uses TRBV12-3 or TRBV12-4 with TRBJ2-7; TRBD2 matches 8 bases. V was clipped by 4 bases and J by 12 bases; unmatched bases: 11. CDR3 size: 13 residues. In DNA form, the CDR3 reads TGTGCCAGCAGTTCGAGCGGGAGATTCGGCTTGTACTTC. Translating it yields CASSSSGRFGLYF.

This clonotype was counted a few times. The chain links TRBV12-3 or TRBV12-4 to TRBJ1-1, with unresolved D. V was clipped by 6 bases and J by 5 bases, with 13 bases between them. The CDR3 has 13 residues. CDR3 bases: TGTGCCAGCAGCACCAATTTAGATACTGAAGCTTTCTTT. Translation gives CASSTNLDTEAFF.

V is TRBV20-1 and J is TRBJ2-5; D remains unclear. CDR3 length equals 10 residues. Germline CDR1 is DFQATT and CDR2 is SNEGSKA (reference sequence). V shed 4 bases and J shed 6 bases, with 6 bases lying between them. For the CDR3, the DNA is TGCAGTGCTAACTTTCAGACCCAGTACTTC. This gives the protein CSANFQTQYF.

This clonotype was detected a few times. For the CDR3, the DNA is TGTGCCAGCAGTTTAAGGGTCCCGGCTTATGGCTACACCTTC. Protein: CASSLRVPAYGYTF. V usage is TRBV12-3 or TRBV12-4 and J usage is TRBJ1-2; D is unresolved. V was clipped by 2 bases and J by 5 bases, with 12 bases between them. The CDR3 has 14 residues.

This clonotype came up a few times. The CDR3 DNA reads TGTGCCAGCAGTCCCAGACTAGGCCAAGAGACCCAGTACTTC. It yields the protein CASSPRLGQETQYF. The V and J genes are TRBV6-1 and TRBJ2-5; possible D gene TRBD2, 6 bases. The germline V and J ends were trimmed by 5 bases and 1 base, with 11 bases remaining between them. The germline gives CDR1 MNHNS, CDR2 SASEGT. The CDR3 contains 14 residues.

This clonotype showed up just a few times. The rearrangement uses TRBV12-3 or TRBV12-4 and TRBJ2-3, with 7 bases that match TRBD1. Unmatched junction bases numbered 7, after V lost 11 bases and J lost 2 bases. The CDR3 length is 13 residues. The DNA of the CDR3 is TGTGCCGGACAGGACAGCGTCACAGATACGCAGTATTTT. This encodes CAGQDSVTDTQYF.

The rearrangement joins TRBV12-3 or TRBV12-4 to TRBJ1-1; unclear D gene. The CDR3 spans 14 residues. Trimming pared 1 base from V and 10 bases from J, leaving 16 bases between. CDR3 protein: CASSLDQRTPGAFF. CDR3 bases: TGTGCCAGCAGTTTAGACCAACGGACCCCTGGAGCTTTCTTT.

The chain uses TRBV5-1 and TRBJ2-1, with 10 bases aligning to TRBD1. Germline CDR1 and CDR2: SGHRS and YFSETQ. The length of the CDR3 is 16 residues. With V trimmed by 0 bases and J by 5 bases, 5 bases remained unmatched. CDR3 sequence reads: CASSLDGTGVNNEQFF. DNA of the CDR3: TGCGCCAGCAGCTTGGACGGGACAGGGGTAAACAATGAGCAGTTCTTC.

In this sample, this clonotype turned up a few times. This chain uses TRBV7-2 with TRBJ2-7; the match to TRBD2 covers 8 bases. Trimming at V came to 5 bases and at J to 3 bases, leaving 6 bases not matched to a gene. The CDR3 spans 14 residues. Germline V gene data show CDR1 as SGHTA and CDR2 as FQGNSA. The CDR3 spells CASSRLAPFYEQYF. The CDR3 DNA reads TGTGCCAGCAGCCGACTAGCGCCCTTCTACGAGCAGTACTTC. The variable domain in full, with the rest retrieved from reference TRBV7-2 and TRBJ2-7, is GAGVSQSPSNKVTEKGKDVELRCDPISGHTALYWYRQSLGQGLEFLIYFQGNSAPDKSGLPSDRFSAERTGGSVSTLTIQRTQQEDSAVYLCASSRLAPFYEQYFGPGTRLTVT.